The entry that follows covers one T cell receptor beta chain sequence. Its specificity is unknown. One end of the junction is discordant with germline, which a read error may explain. The data were obtained in a study of tumor and adjacent non-tumor tissue in lung cancer. On the study more broadly: There were 11 to 13 adenocarcinoma, a couple of squamous cell carcinoma and 1 small cell lung cancer cases. Samples averaged roughly 4.2 million productive TCRbeta reads each. Study-wide findings and caveats: Tumor tissue had significantly higher TCR diversity than normal lung. Patients with more diverse tumor TCRs had worse survival.

The template was RNA from unsorted bulk tissue. CDR1 SGHAT and CDR2 FQNNGV come from the germline V gene. The CDR3 runs 15 residues. Three rounds of nested PCR, following a modified ARM-PCR protocol, produced the TCRbeta library. In TCRdb, the multiplex PCR reads were re-called with MiXCR into one record per CDR3 protein. The data contain about 140,000 distinct CDR3 sequences, about 71% of them seen just once; the ten biggest clones take up about 18%. The V and J genes are TRBV11-2 and TRBJ2-1; 11 bases match TRBD2. This TCR was recovered from a man in his 60s with small cell lung cancer. Sequenced input: lung tumor tissue. The CDR3, as DNA: TGTGCCAGCAGCTTGACTAGCGGGACATGCAATAAGCAGTTCTTC. As protein: CASSLTSGTCNKQFF. The full variable domain, completed using reference TRBV11-2 and TRBJ2-1, is EAGVAQSPRYKIIEKRQSVAFWCNPISGHATLYWYQQILGQGPKLLIQFQNNGVVDDSQLPKDRFSAERLKGVDSTLKIQPAKLEDSAVYLCASSLTSGTCNKQFFGPGTRLTVL.